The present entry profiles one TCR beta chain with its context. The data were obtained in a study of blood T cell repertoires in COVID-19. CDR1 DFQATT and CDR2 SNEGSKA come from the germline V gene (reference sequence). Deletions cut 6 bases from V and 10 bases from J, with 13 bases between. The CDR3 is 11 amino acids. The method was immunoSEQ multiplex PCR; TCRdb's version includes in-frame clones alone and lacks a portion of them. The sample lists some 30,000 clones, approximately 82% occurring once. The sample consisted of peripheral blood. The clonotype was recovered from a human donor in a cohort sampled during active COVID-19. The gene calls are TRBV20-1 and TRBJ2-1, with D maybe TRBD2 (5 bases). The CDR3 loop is CSALARLEQFF. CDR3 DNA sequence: TGCAGTGCCCTAGCTAGGCTAGAGCAGTTCTTC.